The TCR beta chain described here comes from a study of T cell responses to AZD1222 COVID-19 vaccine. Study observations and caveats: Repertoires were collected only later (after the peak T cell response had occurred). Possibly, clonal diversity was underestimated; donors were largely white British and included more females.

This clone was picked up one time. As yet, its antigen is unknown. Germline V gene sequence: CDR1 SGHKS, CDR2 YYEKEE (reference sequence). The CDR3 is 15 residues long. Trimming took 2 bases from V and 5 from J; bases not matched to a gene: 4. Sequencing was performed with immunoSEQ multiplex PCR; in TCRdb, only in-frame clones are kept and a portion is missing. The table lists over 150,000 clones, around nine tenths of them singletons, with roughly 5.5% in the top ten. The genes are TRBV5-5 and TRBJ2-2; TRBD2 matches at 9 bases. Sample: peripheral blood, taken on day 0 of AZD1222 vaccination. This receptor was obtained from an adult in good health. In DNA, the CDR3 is TGTGCCAGCAGCTTCGGCGGGGGGGCGACCGGGGAGCTGTTTTTT. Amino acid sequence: CASSFGGGATGELFF.